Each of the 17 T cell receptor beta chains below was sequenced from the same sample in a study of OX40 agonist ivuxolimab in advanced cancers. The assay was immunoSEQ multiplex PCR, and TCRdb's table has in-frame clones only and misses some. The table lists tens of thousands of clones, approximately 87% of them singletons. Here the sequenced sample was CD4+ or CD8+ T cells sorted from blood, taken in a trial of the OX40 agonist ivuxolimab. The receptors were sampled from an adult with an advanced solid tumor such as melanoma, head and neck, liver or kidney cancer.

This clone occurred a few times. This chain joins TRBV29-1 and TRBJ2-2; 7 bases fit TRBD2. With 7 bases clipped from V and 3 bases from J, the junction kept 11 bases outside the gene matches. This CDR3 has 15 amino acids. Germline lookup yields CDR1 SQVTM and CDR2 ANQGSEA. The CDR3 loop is CSAREATVYTGELFF. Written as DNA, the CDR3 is TGCAGCGCCCGGGAGGCGACTGTGTACACCGGGGAGCTGTTTTTT.

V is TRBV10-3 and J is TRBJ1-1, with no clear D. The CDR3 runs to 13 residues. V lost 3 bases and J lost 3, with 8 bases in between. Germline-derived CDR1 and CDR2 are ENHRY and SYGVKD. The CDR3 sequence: CAISEQQDTEAFF. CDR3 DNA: TGTGCCATCAGTGAACAGCAAGACACTGAAGCTTTCTTT.

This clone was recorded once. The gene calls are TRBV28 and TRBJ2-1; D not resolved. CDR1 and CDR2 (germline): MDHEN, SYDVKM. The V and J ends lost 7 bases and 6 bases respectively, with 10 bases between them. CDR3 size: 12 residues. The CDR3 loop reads CASTTVRNEQFF. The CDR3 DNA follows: TGTGCCAGCACGACGGTCCGCAATGAGCAGTTCTTC.

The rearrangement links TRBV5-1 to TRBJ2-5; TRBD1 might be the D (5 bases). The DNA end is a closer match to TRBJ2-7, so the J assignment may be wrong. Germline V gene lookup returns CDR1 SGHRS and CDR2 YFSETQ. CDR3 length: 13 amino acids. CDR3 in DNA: TGCGCCAGCAGCTTGGGACAGTCTTACGAGCAGTACTTC. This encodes CASSLGQSYEQYF.

CDR3 region: CASSLGQVDQPQHF. The DNA for the CDR3 is TGTGCCAGCAGCTTGGGGCAGGTGGATCAGCCCCAGCATTTT. The genes are TRBV5-6 and TRBJ1-5; D is undetermined. CDR3 length: 14 residues. V lost 0 bases, J lost 5 bases, and 9 bases lay in between. The germline V gene has CDR1 SGHDT and CDR2 YYEEEE.

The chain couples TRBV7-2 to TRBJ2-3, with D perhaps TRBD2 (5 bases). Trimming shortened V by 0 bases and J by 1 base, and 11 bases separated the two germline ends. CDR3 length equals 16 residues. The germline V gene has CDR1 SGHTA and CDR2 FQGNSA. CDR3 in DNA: TGTGCCAGCAGCTTAGCGAGGGTCAGCGGCACAGATACGCAGTATTTT. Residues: CASSLARVSGTDTQYF.

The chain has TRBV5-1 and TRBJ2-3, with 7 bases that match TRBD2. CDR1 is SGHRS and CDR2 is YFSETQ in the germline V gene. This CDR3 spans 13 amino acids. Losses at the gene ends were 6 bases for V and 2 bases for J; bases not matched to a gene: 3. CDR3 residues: CASKERDTDTQYF. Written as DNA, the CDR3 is TGCGCCAGCAAGGAGCGGGACACAGATACGCAGTATTTT.

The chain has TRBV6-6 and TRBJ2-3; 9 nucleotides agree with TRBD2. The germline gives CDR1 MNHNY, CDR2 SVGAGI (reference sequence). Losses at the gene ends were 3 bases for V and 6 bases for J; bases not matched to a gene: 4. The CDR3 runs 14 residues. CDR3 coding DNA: TGTGCCAGCAGTTATATAGCGGGAGCGGATACGCAGTATTTT. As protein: CASSYIAGADTQYF.

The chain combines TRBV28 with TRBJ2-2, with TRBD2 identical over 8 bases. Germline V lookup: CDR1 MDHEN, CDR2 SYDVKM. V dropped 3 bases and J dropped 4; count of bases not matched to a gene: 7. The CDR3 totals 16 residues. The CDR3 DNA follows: TGTGCCAGCAGTTTCACTTATAGCGGGACCACCGGGGAGCTGTTTTTT. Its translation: CASSFTYSGTTGELFF.

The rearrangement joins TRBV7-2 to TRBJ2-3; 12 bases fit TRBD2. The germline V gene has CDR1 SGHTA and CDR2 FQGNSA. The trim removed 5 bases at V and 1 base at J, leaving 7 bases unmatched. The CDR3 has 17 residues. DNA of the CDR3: TGTGCCAGCAGCCCTCGGACTAGCGGGGCCCGCACAGATACGCAGTATTTT. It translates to CASSPRTSGARTDTQYF.

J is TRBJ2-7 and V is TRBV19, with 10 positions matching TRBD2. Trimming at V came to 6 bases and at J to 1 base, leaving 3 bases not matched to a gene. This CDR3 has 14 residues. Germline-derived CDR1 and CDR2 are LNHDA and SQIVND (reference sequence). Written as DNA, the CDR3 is TGTGCCAGTAGGACTAGCGGGTCTTCCTACGAGCAGTACTTC. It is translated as CASRTSGSSYEQYF.

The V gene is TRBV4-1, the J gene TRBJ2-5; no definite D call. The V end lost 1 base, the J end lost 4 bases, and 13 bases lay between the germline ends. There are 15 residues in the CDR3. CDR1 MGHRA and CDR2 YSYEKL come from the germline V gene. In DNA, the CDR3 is TGCGCCAGCAGCCAAGTCCTTAGACGTGGAGAGACCCAGTACTTC. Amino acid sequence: CASSQVLRRGETQYF.

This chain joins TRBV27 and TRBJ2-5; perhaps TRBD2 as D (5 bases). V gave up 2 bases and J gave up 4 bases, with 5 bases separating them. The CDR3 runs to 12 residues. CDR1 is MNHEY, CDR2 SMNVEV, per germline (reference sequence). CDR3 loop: CASSLAGETQYF. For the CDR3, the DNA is TGTGCCAGCAGTTTAGCGGGAGAGACCCAGTACTTC.

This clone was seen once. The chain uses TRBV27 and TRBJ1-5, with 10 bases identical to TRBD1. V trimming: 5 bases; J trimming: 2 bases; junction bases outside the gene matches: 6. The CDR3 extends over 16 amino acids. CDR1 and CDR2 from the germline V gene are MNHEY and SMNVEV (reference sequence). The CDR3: CASSPRTGGRNQPQHF. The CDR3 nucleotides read TGTGCCAGCAGTCCGCGGACAGGGGGACGCAATCAGCCCCAGCATTTT.

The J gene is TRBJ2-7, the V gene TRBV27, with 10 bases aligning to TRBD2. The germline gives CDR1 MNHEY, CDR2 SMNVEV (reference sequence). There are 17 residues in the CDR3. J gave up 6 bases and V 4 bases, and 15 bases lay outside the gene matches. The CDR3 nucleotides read TGTGCCAGCAGTTCCCCCCGAGAAATAGCGGGAGGCGGCGAGCAGTACTTC. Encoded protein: CASSSPREIAGGGEQYF.

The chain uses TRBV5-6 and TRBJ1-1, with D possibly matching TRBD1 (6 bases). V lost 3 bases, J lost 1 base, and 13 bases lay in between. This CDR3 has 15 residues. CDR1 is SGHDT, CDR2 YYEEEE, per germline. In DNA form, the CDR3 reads TGTGCCAGCAGCTGGCGGCCACAGGGGAACACTGAAGCTTTCTTT. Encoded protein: CASSWRPQGNTEAFF.

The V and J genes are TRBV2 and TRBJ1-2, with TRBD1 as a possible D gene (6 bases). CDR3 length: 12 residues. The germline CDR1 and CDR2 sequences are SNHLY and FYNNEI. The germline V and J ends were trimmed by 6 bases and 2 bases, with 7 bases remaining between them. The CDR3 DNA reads TGTGCCAGCAGAGACAGGAACTATGGCTACACCTTC. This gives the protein CASRDRNYGYTF.